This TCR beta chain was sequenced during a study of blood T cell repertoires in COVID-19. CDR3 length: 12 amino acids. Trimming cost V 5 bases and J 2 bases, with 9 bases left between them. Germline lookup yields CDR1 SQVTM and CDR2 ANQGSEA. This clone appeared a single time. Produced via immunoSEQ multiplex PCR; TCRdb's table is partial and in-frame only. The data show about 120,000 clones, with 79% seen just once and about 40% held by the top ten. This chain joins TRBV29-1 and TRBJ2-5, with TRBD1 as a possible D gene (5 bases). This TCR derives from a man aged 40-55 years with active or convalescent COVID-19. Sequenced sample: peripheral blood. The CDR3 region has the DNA TGCAGCGTTTCCAGGGAACAAGAGACCCAGTACTTC. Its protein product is CSVSREQETQYF.